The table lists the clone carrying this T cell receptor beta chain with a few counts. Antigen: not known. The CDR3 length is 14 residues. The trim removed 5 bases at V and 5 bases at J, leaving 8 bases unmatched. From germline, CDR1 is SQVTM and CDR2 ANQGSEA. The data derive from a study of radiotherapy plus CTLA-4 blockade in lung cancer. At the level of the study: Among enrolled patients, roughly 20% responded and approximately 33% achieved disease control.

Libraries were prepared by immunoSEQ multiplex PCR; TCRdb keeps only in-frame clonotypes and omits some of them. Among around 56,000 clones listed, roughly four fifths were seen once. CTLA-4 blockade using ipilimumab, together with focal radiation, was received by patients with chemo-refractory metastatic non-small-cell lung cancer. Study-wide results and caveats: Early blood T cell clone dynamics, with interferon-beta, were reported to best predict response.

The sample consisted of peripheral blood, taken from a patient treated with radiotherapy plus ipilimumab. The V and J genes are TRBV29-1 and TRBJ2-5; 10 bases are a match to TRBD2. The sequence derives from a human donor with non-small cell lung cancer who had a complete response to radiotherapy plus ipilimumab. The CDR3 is CSVLLAGASETQYF. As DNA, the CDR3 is TGCAGCGTTCTTCTAGCGGGAGCTTCCGAGACCCAGTACTTC. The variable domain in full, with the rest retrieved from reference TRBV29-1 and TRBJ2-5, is SAVISQKPSRDICQRGTSLTIQCQVDSQVTMMFWYRQQPGQSLTLIATANQGSEATYESGFVIDKFPISRPNLTFSTLTVSNMSPEDSSIYLCSVLLAGASETQYFGPGTRLLVL.